The 32 T cell receptor beta chains in this list originate from one sample, sequenced in a study of radiotherapy plus CTLA-4 blockade in lung cancer (dated by TCRdb to the late 2010s). Library method: the immunoSEQ multiplex PCR assay. Held by TCRdb, this immuneACCESS table contains in-frame sequences only and omits some clones. Under half of the omission traces to an unresolved V gene where checked; the cause of the rest is unknown. This sample gives about 51,000 clones in total; roughly 80% of them show up just once. Together, the top ten hold about 8.5% of the sample. The sequencing here drew on peripheral blood, taken from a patient treated with radiotherapy plus ipilimumab. These receptors were taken from a human donor with non-small cell lung cancer who had a complete response to radiotherapy plus ipilimumab.

The rearrangement uses TRBV30 and TRBJ1-3, with 7 bases that match TRBD1. The V segment lost 1 base and the J segment 0 bases; nucleotides outside the gene matches: 15. Germline V gene data show CDR1 as GTSNPN and CDR2 as SVGIG (reference sequence). The length of the CDR3 is 19 residues. In nucleotides, the CDR3 is TGTGCCTGGAGTGCCCCTCCTTGGGACAGAAGAATCTCTGGAAACACCATATATTTT. This encodes CAWSAPPWDRRISGNTIYF. The full variable domain, with the rest looked up from reference TRBV30 and TRBJ1-3, is SQTIHQWPATLVQPVGSPLSLECTVEGTSNPNLYWYRQAAGRGLQLLFYSVGIGQISSEVPQNLSASRPQDRQFILSSKKLLLSDSGFYLCAWSAPPWDRRISGNTIYFGEGSWLTVV.

This chain connects TRBV29-1 to TRBJ2-7; 8 positions agree with TRBD1. Losses at the gene ends were 7 bases for V and 7 bases for J; bases not matched to a gene: 12. The CDR3 contains 13 residues. Germline values: CDR1 SQVTM, CDR2 ANQGSEA. CDR3 coding DNA: TGCAGCGCCATATCCACCACAGGGGGTGAGCAGTACTTC. Translating it yields CSAISTTGGEQYF.

In its sample, this clone was seen a few times. The gene calls are TRBV5-5 and TRBJ2-1, with 16 bases aligning to TRBD2. The CDR3 loop spans 13 amino acids. From germline, CDR1 is SGHKS and CDR2 YYEKEE (reference sequence). Trimming cost V 2 bases and J 14 bases; bases outside gene matches: 1. CDR3 DNA sequence: TGTGCCAGCAGCTTAGGGACTAGCGGGAGGGAGTTCTTC. This translates into CASSLGTSGREFF.

The J gene is TRBJ2-1, the V gene TRBV27; the match to TRBD2 covers 8 bases. Losses at the gene ends were 6 bases for V and 4 bases for J; bases not matched to a gene: 8. Germline CDR1 MNHEY, CDR2 SMNVEV (reference sequence). The CDR3 has 15 residues. CDR3 nucleotide sequence: TGTGCCAGCAGCCTGAGGCTAGCGGGTTACAATGAGCAGTTCTTC. Amino acid sequence: CASSLRLAGYNEQFF.

The chain is built from TRBV30 and TRBJ1-4, with no clear D. The germline gives CDR1 GTSNPN, CDR2 SVGIG (reference sequence). Trimming shortened V by 0 bases and J by 8 bases, and 7 bases separated the two germline ends. This CDR3 is built from 12 residues. The CDR3: CAWSVLSEKLFF. CDR3 nucleotides: TGTGCCTGGAGTGTACTAAGCGAAAAACTGTTTTTT.

This chain joins TRBV19 and TRBJ2-3; possible D gene TRBD2, 6 bases. The CDR3 runs to 14 residues. Germline-derived CDR1 and CDR2 are LNHDA and SQIVND (reference sequence). V was shortened by 7 bases and J by 4 bases, with 15 bases between the two germline ends. CDR3 sequence reads: CASNSGGVPDTQYF. CDR3 nucleotide sequence: TGTGCCAGTAACTCCGGAGGGGTTCCAGATACGCAGTATTTT.

The chain recombines TRBV18 with TRBJ1-6; D call uncertain. The germline gives CDR1 KGHSH, CDR2 LQKENI. The CDR3 covers 17 residues. V gave up 3 bases and J gave up 0 bases, with 12 bases separating them. CDR3 in DNA: TGTGCCAGCTCACCTCGGGTTTCTAGCTCCTATAATTCACCCCTCCACTTT. Translation gives CASSPRVSSSYNSPLHF.

The chain links TRBV6-4 to TRBJ2-3, with D possibly being TRBD2 (5 bases). V was pared by 4 bases and J by 3 bases, with 8 bases between. The CDR3 loop spans 13 amino acids. Per germline, CDR1 MRHNA and CDR2 SNTAGT. The DNA of the CDR3 is TGTGCCAGCAGTGCCGAGGGAACAGATACGCAGTATTTT. Its translation is CASSAEGTDTQYF.

The chain has TRBV7-9 and TRBJ2-1, with TRBD2 as a possible D gene (5 bases). The V gene lost 7 bases and the J gene lost 9 bases, with 19 bases spanning the gap. The germline gives CDR1 SEHNR, CDR2 FQNEAQ (reference sequence). This CDR3 comprises 14 residues. This CDR3 is CASIPPGESGEQFF. The CDR3 DNA sequence: TGTGCCAGCATCCCCCCTGGGGAGTCGGGTGAGCAGTTCTTC.

The V call is TRBV6-1, the J call TRBJ2-3; TRBD1 aligns across 7 bases. Per germline, CDR1 MNHNS and CDR2 SASEGT. This CDR3 is 14 amino acids long. V was pared by 6 bases and J by 2 bases, with 5 bases of the junction left unmatched. This chain's CDR3 is CASRQDRSTDTQYF. The CDR3 DNA sequence: TGTGCCAGCAGGCAGGACAGGTCCACAGATACGCAGTATTTT.

The J gene is TRBJ1-2, the V gene TRBV2; TRBD1 matches 12 bases. The V segment lost 5 bases and the J segment 4 bases; nucleotides outside the gene matches: 5. Germline CDR1 reads SNHLY; CDR2 reads FYNNEI. The CDR3 runs to 15 residues. This CDR3 is CASSRDRGPPYGYTF. The CDR3 bases are TGTGCCAGCAGTCGGGACAGGGGGCCCCCCTATGGCTACACCTTC.

V gene TRBV19 combines with J gene TRBJ2-1; tentatively, D is TRBD1 (7 bases). Trimming stripped 9 bases from V and 5 bases from J, with 14 bases between. CDR3 size: 13 residues. The germline V gene has CDR1 LNHDA and CDR2 SQIVND (reference sequence). Here the CDR3 reads CASAGQRDNEQFF. CDR3 nucleotides: TGTGCCAGCGCGGGACAGAGAGACAATGAGCAGTTCTTC.

J is TRBJ2-2 and V is TRBV9; possibly TRBD1 for D (5 bases). The CDR3 totals 14 residues. Between the trimmed V and J ends, which lost 4 bases and 5 bases, there was a span of 12 bases. CDR1 SGDLS and CDR2 YYNGEE come from the germline V gene. As DNA, the CDR3 is TGTGCCAGCAGCCCTCGACAGTATACCGGGGAGCTGTTTTTT. Residues: CASSPRQYTGELFF.

This clone occurred once. The chain combines TRBV7-9 with TRBJ2-1; possible D gene TRBD2, 5 bases. Trimming stripped 5 bases from V and 0 bases from J, with 23 bases between. The CDR3 spans 19 residues. The germline gives CDR1 SEHNR, CDR2 FQNEAQ (reference sequence). Here the CDR3 reads CASSRGRGMAVSSYNEQFF. CDR3 bases: TGTGCCAGCAGCCGAGGTCGGGGAATGGCGGTGAGCTCCTACAATGAGCAGTTCTTC.

The chain carries TRBV29-1 and TRBJ2-1; no clear D gene. Germline assignment: CDR1 SQVTM and CDR2 ANQGSEA. CDR3 length: 11 residues. The germline V and J ends were trimmed by 4 bases and 4 bases, with 5 bases remaining between them. This CDR3 reads CSVGTYNEQFF. The CDR3 coding sequence is TGCAGCGTTGGTACTTACAATGAGCAGTTCTTC.

The V and J genes are TRBV10-3 and TRBJ2-7; tentative D call: TRBD1 (6 bases). Germline V gene data show CDR1 as ENHRY and CDR2 as SYGVKD. V shed 2 bases and J shed 0 bases, with 11 bases lying between them. This CDR3 has 15 residues. The CDR3 coding sequence is TGTGCCATCAGTGAGGACAGGCGGACCTCCTACGAGCAGTACTTC. Translating gives CAISEDRRTSYEQYF.

This chain uses TRBV10-3 with TRBJ2-5; D perhaps matches TRBD2 (5 bases). This CDR3 is 16 amino acids long. V was shortened by 6 bases and J by 2 bases, with 19 bases between the two germline ends. Germline lookup yields CDR1 ENHRY and CDR2 SYGVKD. For the CDR3, the DNA is TGTGCCATCAGGGGTGGGCTAGCATCCGGACAAGAGACCCAGTACTTC. This sequence encodes CAIRGGLASGQETQYF.

J is TRBJ2-5 and V is TRBV10-3; maybe TRBD2 (6 bases). V was clipped by 7 bases and J by 1 base, with 10 bases between them. CDR3 length: 13 residues. Germline CDR1 reads ENHRY; CDR2 reads SYGVKD. The CDR3 protein is CAINGGIQETQYF. The CDR3 nucleotides read TGTGCCATCAATGGAGGGATCCAAGAGACCCAGTACTTC.

The chain links TRBV7-2 to TRBJ2-3, with 9 bases that match TRBD1. The CDR3 runs to 14 residues. J was trimmed by 5 bases and V by 4 bases; bases with no gene match: 4. Germline lookup yields CDR1 SGHTA and CDR2 FQGNSA. DNA of the CDR3: TGTGCCAGCAGCTCCAGACAGGGGGGAGATACGCAGTATTTT. Its protein is CASSSRQGGDTQYF.

This chain connects TRBV18 to TRBJ2-5, with TRBD1 matching over 8 bases. V shed 3 bases, J shed 0 bases, and the junction held 12 bases outside the gene matches. Germline loops: CDR1 KGHSH, CDR2 LQKENI. This CDR3 is 18 amino acids long. The CDR3: CASSPRIPDRGDQETQYF. The CDR3 DNA sequence: TGTGCCAGCTCACCTAGGATTCCCGACAGGGGCGACCAAGAGACCCAGTACTTC.

The J gene is TRBJ1-2, the V gene TRBV19, with 9 bases identical to TRBD1. This CDR3 has 16 residues. With 7 bases clipped from V and 3 bases from J, the junction kept 12 bases outside the gene matches. Germline CDR1 LNHDA, CDR2 SQIVND (reference sequence). The CDR3 sequence: CASTTRNRGPDYGYTF. CDR3 nucleotides: TGTGCCAGTACCACAAGGAACAGGGGGCCAGACTATGGCTACACCTTC.

This clone occurred a few times. The chain couples TRBV14 to TRBJ1-2, with D hard to call. Germline CDR1 is SGHDN and CDR2 is FVKESK. The V end lost 0 bases, the J end lost 4 bases, and 12 bases lay between the germline ends. The CDR3 sequence is 15 residues long. The CDR3 nucleotides read TGTGCCAGCAGCCAAGATTACTGGTCGGGCTATGGCTACACCTTC. Its translation: CASSQDYWSGYGYTF.

V gene TRBV19 combines with J gene TRBJ2-2, with 8 bases aligning to TRBD1. CDR1 and CDR2 (germline): LNHDA, SQIVND (reference sequence). Germline trimming cut 1 base from V and 8 bases from J; bases unmatched to any gene: 6. There are 15 residues in the CDR3. The CDR3 loop reads CASSIGRGPQGELFF. The DNA for the CDR3 is TGTGCCAGTAGTATAGGCAGGGGGCCTCAAGGGGAGCTGTTTTTT.

The chain recombines TRBV5-4 with TRBJ2-7; the match to TRBD2 covers 8 bases. Trimming took 2 bases from V and 2 from J; bases not matched to a gene: 6. Germline V lookup: CDR1 SGHNT, CDR2 YYREEE (reference sequence). This CDR3 region has 15 residues. The DNA for the CDR3 is TGTGCCAGCAGCTTAAAGGTAGCGGGGACCTACGAGCAGTACTTC. Protein product: CASSLKVAGTYEQYF.

J is TRBJ2-7 and V is TRBV5-5; perhaps TRBD1 as D (6 bases). V was clipped by 2 bases and J by 5 bases, with 14 bases between them. CDR1 is SGHKS, CDR2 YYEKEE, per germline (reference sequence). This CDR3 has 14 residues. The chain's CDR3 is CASSFVGRDNEQYV. Here the CDR3 DNA reads TGTGCCAGCAGCTTTGTCGGCAGGGACAACGAGCAGTACGTC.

The gene calls are TRBV2 and TRBJ1-5, with a tentative D call TRBD1 (6 bases). Trimming took 6 bases from V and 0 from J, leaving 15 bases between them. CDR3 length equals 16 residues. Germline V gene lookup returns CDR1 SNHLY and CDR2 FYNNEI. The CDR3 region has the DNA TGTGCCAGCAGACCCTCGGACAGCTATAGCAATCAGCCCCAGCATTTT. This sequence encodes CASRPSDSYSNQPQHF.

This chain links TRBV4-1 with TRBJ2-3; possibly TRBD1 for D (6 bases). V lost 4 bases to trimming and J lost 0 bases, with 14 bases between them. Germline V gene lookup returns CDR1 MGHRA and CDR2 YSYEKL. CDR3 length: 16 residues. CDR3: CASSRTGTTSTDTQYF. The CDR3 nucleotides read TGCGCCAGCAGCCGAACCGGGACAACTAGCACAGATACGCAGTATTTT.

This chain joins TRBV19 and TRBJ1-4; 10 nucleotides agree with TRBD1. The CDR3 runs to 16 residues. Germline assignment: CDR1 LNHDA and CDR2 SQIVND (reference sequence). After removal of 5 bases from V and 1 base from J, the junction contained 4 bases not matched to a gene. The CDR3 sequence is CASSSGQGRTNEKLFF. The DNA of the CDR3 is TGTGCCAGTAGTTCGGGACAGGGGAGAACTAATGAAAAACTGTTTTTT.

The chain employs TRBV5-1 and TRBJ2-1; D is unresolved. The germline V gene has CDR1 SGHRS and CDR2 YFSETQ. The ends were cut back, 0 bases at V and 5 bases at J, with 3 bases in the middle. CDR3 length: 12 amino acids. The CDR3 DNA sequence: TGCGCCAGCAGCTTGGTCGACAATGAGCAGTTCTTC. As protein: CASSLVDNEQFF.

For this clone: In the same sample, other DNA sequences code for this CDR3. CDR3 coding DNA: TGTGCCAGCACAGAGGGGGGACAGACAAATTCACCCCTCCACTTT. It is translated as CASTEGGQTNSPLHF. The V and J genes are TRBV2 and TRBJ1-6; 7 bases match TRBD1. Losses at the gene ends were 7 bases for V and 7 bases for J; bases not matched to a gene: 10. There are 15 residues in the CDR3. Germline values: CDR1 SNHLY, CDR2 FYNNEI.

The sample holds a few counts of this clone. The chain recombines TRBV30 with TRBJ2-7; 9 bases line up with TRBD2. Germline V gene sequence: CDR1 GTSNPN, CDR2 SVGIG (reference sequence). J was trimmed by 4 bases and V by 0 bases; bases with no gene match: 7. This CDR3 contains 15 residues. The CDR3 region has the DNA TGTGCCTGGAGTGTATGGGGGACTAGCTGGTACGAGCAGTACTTC. It encodes CAWSVWGTSWYEQYF.

This chain connects TRBV18 to TRBJ2-1; D unclear. V gave up 6 bases and J gave up 8 bases, with 17 bases separating them. The V gene's germline CDR1 is KGHSH and CDR2 LQKENI. The CDR3 has 14 amino acids. CDR3: CASSLGGAQDEQFF. The CDR3 nucleotides are TGTGCCAGCTCCCTCGGTGGCGCCCAGGATGAGCAGTTCTTC.